This record concerns one TCR beta chain sequence. Its antigen remains unidentified. The sample is drawn from a study of immune evolution from preneoplasia to lung adenocarcinoma. Whole-study findings and limits: Top clone share appeared to fall from AAH through AIS, MIA, adenocarcinoma. Highest clonality occurred in KRAS-mutant, not EGFR-mutant or double wild-type, nodules.

V was pared by 4 bases and J by 3 bases, with 7 bases of the junction left unmatched. The length of the CDR3 is 15 residues. Germline V gene lookup returns CDR1 SQVTM and CDR2 ANQGSEA. Repertoires were generated with immunoSEQ multiplex PCR, while TCRdb's copy carries only in-frame clones and drops some. Of roughly 28,000 clones in the sample, just under 75% were seen once. The origin of this receptor is a person in their sixties or seventies with invasive lung adenocarcinoma. Some clones in this sample may be carry-over from other donors' samples. Sequenced sample: FFPE invasive lung adenocarcinoma tissue. This rearrangement joins TRBV29-1 to TRBJ2-1; TRBD2 matches 9 bases. The CDR3 loop reads CSVVASGTLYNEQFF. The CDR3 DNA sequence: TGCAGCGTTGTGGCTAGCGGGACCCTCTACAATGAGCAGTTCTTC.